What follows are 3 T cell receptor beta chains derived from one specimen sequenced in a study of EBV T-cell therapy then PD-1 blockade in nasopharyngeal carcinoma (dated by TCRdb to the early 2020s). The library was produced with the immunoSEQ multiplex PCR assay. The table comes from immuneACCESS by way of TCRdb, which keeps in-frame sequences with V and J called. Part of the clones is missing from these tables; in studies checked, under half for an unresolved V gene and the rest for unknown reasons. The sample records more than 20,000 clones, approximately 83% of which are singletons. 20% to 25% of the sample is in the top ten clones. The intended sense of this specimen's treatment or condition label: AdE1-LMPpoly-expanded autologous EBV-specific T-cell therapy followed by anti-PD-1 nivolumab. For these receptors, no antigen is known. Sequences were derived from CD8+ T cells from blood, sampled at day -245 from a patient whose treatment included autologous EBV-specific T cells and nivolumab. The origin of the receptors is a man aged 35 to 55 with nasopharyngeal carcinoma.

The CDR3 here is CASSPRQGYEQYF. CDR3 coding DNA: TGTGCCAGCAGCCCCCGCCAGGGCTACGAGCAGTACTTC. This rearrangement joins TRBV7-9 to TRBJ2-7; D perhaps matches TRBD1 (5 bases). The CDR3 covers 13 residues. Trimming left V 5 bases short and J 3 bases short, with 11 bases between. Germline loops: CDR1 SEHNR, CDR2 FQNEAQ (reference sequence).

The chain has TRBV6-1 and TRBJ1-5, with D hard to call. Germline V gene sequence: CDR1 MNHNS, CDR2 SASEGT. The CDR3 sequence is 15 residues long. Trimming took off 2 bases at V and 6 bases at J, with 14 bases between the two ends. The DNA for the CDR3 is TGTGCCAGCAGTGAACAAGGATATAAGGGTCAGCCCCAGCATTTT. It is translated as CASSEQGYKGQPQHF.

This chain links TRBV27 with TRBJ2-2; D might be TRBD1 (5 bases). The V gene's germline CDR1 is MNHEY and CDR2 SMNVEV (reference sequence). The CDR3 loop spans 13 amino acids. Trimming pared 8 bases from V and 1 base from J, leaving 8 bases between. The CDR3 DNA is TGTGCCAGCGGACACCGGAACACCGGGGAGCTGTTTTTT. It encodes CASGHRNTGELFF.